This T cell receptor beta chain was found in a study of regulatory T cells in long-lasting Graves disease. TCR beta libraries were built with iRepertoire HTBI primers and Arm-PCR of CDR3 regions. Via MiXCR, TCRdb re-called the multiplex PCR reads, giving one row per CDR3 protein. The sample yields some 400,000 distinct CDR3 sequences, about 15% seen once. The time point was: newly diagnosed GD, antithyroid drugs for less than 3 months. The TCR library used RNA extracted from PBMCs. The V gene lost 5 bases and the J gene lost 0 bases, with 22 bases spanning the gap. The CDR3 consists of 18 residues. At least ten counts were recorded for this clonotype. This sample also belongs to another study, concerning T cells in Graves' hyperthyroidism and ophthalmopathy.

The sample consisted of peripheral blood mononuclear cells (PBMCs), taken at new diagnosis, from a patient treated with antithyroid drugs. The chain combines TRBV12-3 or TRBV12-4 with TRBJ1-1; possible D gene TRBD1, 5 bases. The sequence derives from a woman aged 30 to 39 with Graves disease. The chain's CDR3 is CASSGAGWELPMNTEAFF. The CDR3 nucleotides are TGTGCCAGCAGTGGGGCGGGGTGGGAGCTGCCAATGAACACTGAAGCTTTCTTT.